These T cell receptor beta chains were read from a single sample in a study of cytomegalovirus exposure and HLA in healthy donors. Sequenced by immunoSEQ multiplex PCR; TCRdb stores in-frame clones only, minus some. The data contain about 160,000 clones, 65% to 85% of them singletons. The material sequenced was PBMCs. The receptor source for this set is a woman between 18 and 29 years old in good health and CMV-seronegative. CDR3s include the opening cysteine and the closing phenylalanine or tryptophan. A D gene is named only where the DNA matches it firmly. Clone size is shown for a subset of rows, as once, few, many or a class of expanded clone.

v_call	d_call	j_call	clone_size	cdr3_aa	cdr3_nt
TRBV7-2	NA	TRBJ1-3	NA	CASRPTSGNTIYF	TGTGCCAGCAGACCCACTTCTGGAAACACCATATATTTT
TRBV7-9	TRBD1	TRBJ2-6	NA	CASSQPAGGMGANVLTF	TGTGCCAGCAGCCAACCCGCAGGGGGCATGGGGGCCAACGTCCTGACTTTC
TRBV7-9	TRBD1	TRBJ1-1	NA	CASSPGQLLAEAFF	TGTGCCAGCAGCCCGGGACAGCTTCTCGCTGAAGCTTTCTTT
TRBV7-3	TRBD2	TRBJ2-1	NA	CASSSSGRAYNEQFF	TGTGCCAGCAGCTCTAGCGGGAGGGCCTACAATGAGCAGTTCTTC
TRBV5-1	NA	TRBJ2-5	NA	CASSPNQETQYF	TGCGCCAGCAGCCCCAACCAAGAGACCCAGTACTTC
TRBV4-1	NA	TRBJ2-5	NA	CASSQDMEQLKTQYF	TGCGCCAGCAGCCAAGATATGGAACAGTTAAAGACCCAGTACTTC
TRBV9	TRBD1	TRBJ1-1	NA	CASSPRTGSEAFF	TGTGCCAGCAGCCCTCGGACAGGGTCTGAAGCTTTCTTT
TRBV7-2	NA	TRBJ1-1	NA	CASSFLRHTEAFF	TGTGCCAGCAGCTTTCTCAGGCACACTGAAGCTTTCTTT
TRBV6-1	TRBD1	TRBJ1-4	NA	CASSDVGTGFLGEKLFF	TGTGCCAGCAGTGATGTAGGGACAGGATTTTTGGGGGAAAAACTGTTTTTT
TRBV13	TRBD1	TRBJ2-2	NA	CASSVGQGANTGELFF	TGTGCCAGCAGCGTAGGACAGGGGGCGAACACCGGGGAGCTGTTTTTT
TRBV11-3	TRBD2	TRBJ2-7	NA	CASSLRLARSSYEQYF	TGTGCCAGCAGCCTCAGACTAGCGCGTAGCTCCTACGAGCAGTACTTC
TRBV28	TRBD2	TRBJ2-5	NA	CASSLLGLADLQETQYF	TGTGCCAGCAGCCTCCTGGGACTAGCGGACTTACAAGAGACCCAGTACTTC
TRBV7-9	TRBD2	TRBJ2-1	NA	CASNSWGGRGDNEQFF	TGTGCCAGCAACTCGTGGGGCGGGAGGGGAGACAATGAGCAGTTCTTC
TRBV7-3	NA	TRBJ2-1	NA	CASSSGGSYNEQFF	TGTGCCAGCAGCTCCGGAGGCTCCTACAATGAGCAGTTCTTC
TRBV5-1	TRBD2	TRBJ2-1	NA	CASSALTSGGGYNEQFF	TGCGCCAGCAGCGCGCTGACTAGCGGGGGGGGCTACAATGAGCAGTTCTTC
TRBV30	TRBD1	TRBJ1-2	NA	CAWAPRGTAAGYTF	TGTGCCTGGGCGCCCAGGGGGACAGCGGCGGGCTACACCTTC
TRBV7-2	TRBD2	TRBJ2-1	NA	CASTSGLAGYNEQFF	TGTGCCAGCACCTCGGGACTAGCGGGCTACAATGAGCAGTTCTTC
TRBV5-1	NA	TRBJ2-7	NA	CASSLGGAISYEQYF	TGCGCCAGCAGCTTGGGCGGGGCTATTTCCTACGAGCAGTACTTC
TRBV2	NA	TRBJ1-3	NA	CASSVLGNTIYF	TGTGCCAGCAGTGTTCTTGGAAACACCATATATTTT
TRBV28	NA	TRBJ1-6	NA	CASSPALVNSPLHF	TGTGCCAGCAGCCCCGCGTTGGTTAATTCACCCCTCCACTTT
TRBV4-1	TRBD1	TRBJ1-1	NA	CASKRGQLYETEAFF	TGCGCCAGTAAACGGGGACAGTTGTATGAGACTGAAGCTTTCTTT
TRBV30	NA	TRBJ2-1	once	CACHGGGNEQFF	TGTGCCTGCCATGGGGGCGGCAATGAGCAGTTCTTC
TRBV28	NA	TRBJ1-3	NA	CASSPSGRFGLGNTIYF	TGTGCCAGCAGTCCCTCAGGCAGGTTCGGCCTGGGAAACACCATATATTTT
TRBV12-5	NA	TRBJ2-5	NA	CASGGVSLETQYF	TGTGCTAGTGGCGGGGTTTCCTTAGAGACCCAGTACTTC
TRBV19	NA	TRBJ1-1	NA	CASSIDDSPQTEAFF	TGTGCCAGTAGTATAGACGACAGTCCCCAAACTGAAGCTTTCTTT
TRBV28	NA	TRBJ2-5	NA	CASSLGSKETQYF	TGTGCCAGCAGTTTAGGCAGTAAAGAGACCCAGTACTTC
TRBV6-1	NA	TRBJ2-4	NA	CASSELAGLDKNIQYF	TGTGCCAGCAGTGAACTGGCAGGGTTGGACAAAAACATTCAGTACTTC
TRBV15	NA	TRBJ2-2	NA	CATSRDYHRGGTVSTGELFF	TGTGCCACCAGCAGAGATTATCATCGTGGGGGGACAGTATCAACCGGGGAGCTGTTTTTT
TRBV5-4	NA	TRBJ1-1	NA	CASSSPLVAEAFF	TGTGCCAGCAGCAGCCCCCTGGTCGCTGAAGCTTTCTTT
TRBV30	NA	TRBJ1-1	NA	CAWGTQDTEAFF	TGTGCCTGGGGGACACAGGACACTGAAGCTTTCTTT
TRBV19	NA	TRBJ2-7	NA	CASSISRNYEQYF	TGTGCCAGTAGTATTTCCAGGAACTACGAGCAGTACTTC
TRBV6-1	NA	TRBJ1-1	few	CASSEGANTEAFF	TGTGCCAGCAGTGAAGGGGCGAACACTGAAGCTTTCTTT
TRBV28	TRBD2	TRBJ2-5	NA	CASSLSLAGGLETQYF	TGTGCCAGCAGTTTATCTCTAGCGGGAGGGCTAGAGACCCAGTACTTC